This note documents a single TCR beta chain sequence. Its antigen is not identified. This record comes from a study of siplizumab effects on memory and regulatory T cells. Points from the study as a whole: Naive T cells looked more diverse than memory cells and looked like major alloresponse contributors. Proliferating Tregs taken from siplizumab cultures were not shown to have a confirmed suppressive function.

Trimming cost V 3 bases and J 0 bases, with 8 bases left between them. This CDR3 has 15 amino acids. CDR1 SGHTA and CDR2 FQGTGA come from the germline V gene. Sequencing used immunoSEQ multiplex PCR; TCRdb keeps in-frame clones, though not all of them. The sample carries some 100,000 clones, about 92% recorded once. The specimen sequenced was Tregs sorted from blood. This TCR was recovered from a human donor in good health. The rearrangement uses TRBV7-3 and TRBJ2-2; D is unclear. CDR3: CASSFEHTNTGELFF. As DNA, the CDR3 is TGTGCCAGCAGCTTTGAGCATACGAACACCGGGGAGCTGTTTTTT.